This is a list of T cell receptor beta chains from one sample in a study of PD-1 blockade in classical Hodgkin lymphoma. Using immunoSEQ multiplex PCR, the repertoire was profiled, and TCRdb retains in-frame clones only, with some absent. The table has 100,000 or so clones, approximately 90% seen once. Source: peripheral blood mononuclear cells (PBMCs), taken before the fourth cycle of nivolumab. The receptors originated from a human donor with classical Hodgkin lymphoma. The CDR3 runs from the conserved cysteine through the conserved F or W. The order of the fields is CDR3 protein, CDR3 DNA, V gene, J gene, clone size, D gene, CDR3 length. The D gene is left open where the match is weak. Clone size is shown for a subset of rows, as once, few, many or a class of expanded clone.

CDR3aa: CSVVPPGLYEQYF; CDR3nt: TGCAGCGTCGTACCCCCGGGCCTCTACGAGCAGTACTTC; v_gene: TRBV29-1; j_gene: TRBJ2-7; abundance: .; d_gene: .; len: 13
CDR3aa: CASSFGGAGETQYF; CDR3nt: TGCGCCAGCAGCTTTGGGGGGGCAGGAGAGACCCAGTACTTC; v_gene: TRBV5-1; j_gene: TRBJ2-5; abundance: .; d_gene: .; len: 14
CDR3aa: CASRLLGQGSGEQYF; CDR3nt: TGTGCCAGCAGGCTATTGGGACAGGGCTCGGGGGAGCAGTACTTC; v_gene: TRBV11-2; j_gene: TRBJ2-7; abundance: .; d_gene: TRBD1; len: 15
CDR3aa: CANLRRVPWNQPQHF; CDR3nt: TGTGCCAACCTTCGCCGGGTCCCCTGGAATCAGCCCCAGCATTTT; v_gene: TRBV25-1; j_gene: TRBJ1-5; abundance: .; d_gene: .; len: 15
CDR3aa: CASEDRIREQYF; CDR3nt: TGTGCCAGCGAGGACAGAATCCGCGAGCAGTACTTC; v_gene: TRBV28; j_gene: TRBJ2-7; abundance: .; d_gene: .; len: 12
CDR3aa: CASALMGRPRHEAFF; CDR3nt: TGTGCCAGTGCCCTTATGGGCAGGCCCCGTCATGAAGCTTTCTTT; v_gene: TRBV19; j_gene: TRBJ1-1; abundance: .; d_gene: .; len: 15
CDR3aa: CASSYGTSGSKPGEQYF; CDR3nt: TGCGCCAGCAGCTACGGGACTAGCGGGAGCAAACCGGGCGAGCAGTACTTC; v_gene: TRBV5-1; j_gene: TRBJ2-7; abundance: .; d_gene: TRBD2; len: 17
CDR3aa: CASRVQGNTEAFF; CDR3nt: TGTGCCAGCAGGGTACAGGGAAACACTGAAGCTTTCTTT; v_gene: TRBV28; j_gene: TRBJ1-1; abundance: .; d_gene: .; len: 13
CDR3aa: CASSENPPRPNQPQHF; CDR3nt: TGTGCCAGCAGTGAAAATCCGCCGCGGCCAAATCAGCCCCAGCATTTT; v_gene: TRBV2; j_gene: TRBJ1-5; abundance: .; d_gene: .; len: 16
CDR3aa: CASSVSSRITGELFF; CDR3nt: TGTGCCAGCAGTGTAAGCAGTCGTATTACCGGGGAGCTGTTTTTT; v_gene: TRBV6-4; j_gene: TRBJ2-2; abundance: .; d_gene: .; len: 15
CDR3aa: CSAGGGNGYTF; CDR3nt: TGCAGTGCTGGTGGGGGCAATGGCTACACCTTC; v_gene: TRBV20-1; j_gene: TRBJ1-2; abundance: once; d_gene: .; len: 11
CDR3aa: CASSLDRSTGELFF; CDR3nt: TGCGCCAGCAGCTTGGACAGGAGCACCGGGGAGCTGTTTTTT; v_gene: TRBV4-1; j_gene: TRBJ2-2; abundance: .; d_gene: TRBD1; len: 14
CDR3aa: CASSESLAGPYEQYF; CDR3nt: TGCGCCAGCAGTGAGTCTTTAGCGGGGCCCTACGAGCAGTACTTC; v_gene: TRBV10-1; j_gene: TRBJ2-7; abundance: once; d_gene: TRBD2; len: 15
CDR3aa: CAWSPLRLAGGDTQYF; CDR3nt: TGTGCCTGGAGTCCTCTCAGACTAGCGGGAGGGGATACGCAGTATTTT; v_gene: TRBV30; j_gene: TRBJ2-3; abundance: .; d_gene: TRBD2; len: 16
CDR3aa: CASSHRGFSEKLFF; CDR3nt: TGTGCCAGCAGCCATAGGGGTTTCAGTGAAAAACTGTTTTTT; v_gene: TRBV6-6; j_gene: TRBJ1-4; abundance: .; d_gene: .; len: 14
CDR3aa: CASSLSESTEAFF; CDR3nt: TGTGCCAGCAGCTTATCCGAGAGCACTGAAGCTTTCTTT; v_gene: TRBV7-6; j_gene: TRBJ1-1; abundance: .; d_gene: .; len: 13
CDR3aa: CASGNKGGTQYF; CDR3nt: TGTGCCAGCGGCAACAAGGGCGGTACGCAGTATTTT; v_gene: TRBV11-2; j_gene: TRBJ2-3; abundance: .; d_gene: .; len: 12
CDR3aa: CASSSGYNEQFF; CDR3nt: TGTGCCAGCTCTAGCGGATACAATGAGCAGTTCTTC; v_gene: TRBV13; j_gene: TRBJ2-1; abundance: .; d_gene: TRBD2; len: 12
CDR3aa: CASSMNGYTGELFF; CDR3nt: TGTGCCAGTAGTATGAACGGATACACCGGGGAGCTGTTTTTT; v_gene: TRBV19; j_gene: TRBJ2-2; abundance: .; d_gene: .; len: 14
CDR3aa: CASSATGLETEAFF; CDR3nt: TGTGCCAGCAGTGCCACAGGGTTGGAAACTGAAGCTTTCTTT; v_gene: TRBV2; j_gene: TRBJ1-1; abundance: .; d_gene: .; len: 14
CDR3aa: CATGDRGTYNEQFF; CDR3nt: TGTGCCACTGGGGACAGGGGGACCTACAATGAGCAGTTCTTC; v_gene: TRBV15; j_gene: TRBJ2-1; abundance: .; d_gene: TRBD1; len: 14
CDR3aa: CASSEGGEETQYF; CDR3nt: TGTGCCAGCAGTGAGGGAGGAGAAGAGACCCAGTACTTC; v_gene: TRBV6-1; j_gene: TRBJ2-5; abundance: .; d_gene: .; len: 13
CDR3aa: CASSQDVRGRPEGQFF; CDR3nt: TGCGCCAGCAGCCAAGATGTTCGCGGGCGTCCTGAGGGGCAGTTCTTC; v_gene: TRBV4-1; j_gene: TRBJ2-1; abundance: .; d_gene: .; len: 16
CDR3aa: CASSLGQRNTEAFF; CDR3nt: TGTGCCAGCAGTTTAGGGCAGCGGAACACTGAAGCTTTCTTT; v_gene: TRBV28; j_gene: TRBJ1-1; abundance: .; d_gene: .; len: 14
CDR3aa: CASTGQSYEQYF; CDR3nt: TGTGCCAGCACCGGTCAGTCCTACGAGCAGTACTTC; v_gene: TRBV2; j_gene: TRBJ2-7; abundance: .; d_gene: .; len: 12
CDR3aa: CASSTIQETQYF; CDR3nt: TGTGCCAGCAGCACCATTCAAGAGACCCAGTACTTC; v_gene: TRBV11-2; j_gene: TRBJ2-5; abundance: .; d_gene: .; len: 12
CDR3aa: CASRGLAANTGELFF; CDR3nt: TGTGCCAGCAGAGGACTAGCGGCGAACACCGGGGAGCTGTTTTTT; v_gene: TRBV2; j_gene: TRBJ2-2; abundance: .; d_gene: TRBD2; len: 15
CDR3aa: CASSEGYGYTF; CDR3nt: TGCGCCAGCAGTGAAGGCTATGGCTACACCTTC; v_gene: TRBV10-2; j_gene: TRBJ1-2; abundance: .; d_gene: .; len: 11
CDR3aa: CASTQRERPNEQFF; CDR3nt: TGTGCCAGCACCCAGAGGGAGCGGCCAAATGAGCAGTTCTTC; v_gene: TRBV2; j_gene: TRBJ2-1; abundance: .; d_gene: .; len: 14
CDR3aa: CASSSDPGTGFNEQYF; CDR3nt: TGCGCCAGCAGCTCGGACCCCGGGACAGGGTTTAACGAGCAGTACTTC; v_gene: TRBV5-1; j_gene: TRBJ2-7; abundance: .; d_gene: TRBD1; len: 16
CDR3aa: CASSFRDNPFNEQFF; CDR3nt: TGTGCCAGCAGTTTCCGGGACAATCCTTTCAATGAGCAGTTCTTC; v_gene: TRBV27; j_gene: TRBJ2-1; abundance: .; d_gene: .; len: 15
CDR3aa: CASSLKGNTGELFF; CDR3nt: TGTGCCAGCAGCTTAAAGGGGAACACCGGGGAGCTGTTTTTT; v_gene: TRBV5-4; j_gene: TRBJ2-2; abundance: few; d_gene: .; len: 14
CDR3aa: CASSPRVLAGIYEQYF; CDR3nt: TGCGCCAGCAGCCCAAGAGTTCTAGCGGGTATCTACGAGCAGTACTTC; v_gene: TRBV4-1; j_gene: TRBJ2-7; abundance: .; d_gene: TRBD2; len: 16
CDR3aa: CAWSVSAGEQYF; CDR3nt: TGTGCCTGGAGTGTAAGTGCGGGGGAGCAGTACTTC; v_gene: TRBV30; j_gene: TRBJ2-7; abundance: .; d_gene: .; len: 12
CDR3aa: CASSPVTDTQYF; CDR3nt: TGTGCCAGCTCACCGGTCACAGATACGCAGTATTTT; v_gene: TRBV18; j_gene: TRBJ2-3; abundance: .; d_gene: .; len: 12
CDR3aa: CASSLIAHYEKLFF; CDR3nt: TGTGCCAGCAGTTTAATCGCACACTATGAAAAACTGTTTTTT; v_gene: TRBV27; j_gene: TRBJ1-4; abundance: .; d_gene: .; len: 14
CDR3aa: CAWSVHSEINTIYF; CDR3nt: TGTGCCTGGAGTGTACATTCAGAAATAAACACCATATATTTT; v_gene: TRBV30; j_gene: TRBJ1-3; abundance: .; d_gene: .; len: 14
CDR3aa: CASSLGDGTGELFF; CDR3nt: TGTGCCAGCAGCTTAGGCGACGGCACCGGGGAGCTGTTTTTT; v_gene: TRBV5-6; j_gene: TRBJ2-2; abundance: .; d_gene: .; len: 14
CDR3aa: CASSQGGLAGHNEQFF; CDR3nt: TGCGCCAGCAGCCAAGGCGGACTAGCGGGGCACAATGAGCAGTTCTTC; v_gene: TRBV4-1; j_gene: TRBJ2-1; abundance: .; d_gene: TRBD2; len: 16
CDR3aa: CAHLKRGELFF; CDR3nt: TGTGCCCACCTAAAGCGCGGGGAGCTGTTTTTT; v_gene: TRBV21-1; j_gene: TRBJ2-2; abundance: .; d_gene: .; len: 11
CDR3aa: CASSEDPTSGSMTGELFF; CDR3nt: TGTGCCAGCAGTGAAGACCCTACTAGCGGGAGTATGACCGGGGAGCTGTTTTTT; v_gene: TRBV6-1; j_gene: TRBJ2-2; abundance: .; d_gene: TRBD2; len: 18
CDR3aa: CASSLSHTREAFF; CDR3nt: TGTGCCAGCAGCTTGAGTCACACCCGTGAAGCTTTCTTT; v_gene: TRBV5-4; j_gene: TRBJ1-1; abundance: .; d_gene: .; len: 13
CDR3aa: CASSPIFWQNTGELFF; CDR3nt: TGTGCCAGCAGCCCAATCTTCTGGCAGAACACCGGGGAGCTGTTTTTT; v_gene: TRBV11-2; j_gene: TRBJ2-2; abundance: .; d_gene: .; len: 16
CDR3aa: CASRFQTNTGELFF; CDR3nt: TGTGCCAGCAGGTTCCAGACGAACACCGGGGAGCTGTTTTTT; v_gene: TRBV6-5; j_gene: TRBJ2-2; abundance: few; d_gene: .; len: 14
CDR3aa: CASSPDRGRAGELFF; CDR3nt: TGCGCCAGCAGCCCAGACAGGGGGCGGGCCGGGGAGCTGTTTTTT; v_gene: TRBV4-3; j_gene: TRBJ2-2; abundance: .; d_gene: TRBD1; len: 15
CDR3aa: CASSTSGTVWVEQFF; CDR3nt: TGTGCCAGCAGCACCTCCGGGACGGTTTGGGTTGAGCAGTTCTTC; v_gene: TRBV9; j_gene: TRBJ2-1; abundance: .; d_gene: .; len: 15